The present entry profiles one T cell receptor (beta chain) with its context. Its antigen is currently unknown. This entry comes from a study of cytomegalovirus exposure and HLA in healthy donors. The overall study: As an earlier analysis found, about 179 million T cells yielded 117 million unique TCR beta sequences. General observations from the study: V- and J-gene trimming of TCR beta was linked (in a later analysis) to a missense DCLRE1C variant.

With V trimmed by 3 bases and J by 7 bases, 11 bases remained unmatched. CDR1 and CDR2 from the germline V gene are GTSNPN and SVGIG (reference sequence). The CDR3 sequence is 15 residues long. PCR amplification relied on 60 Vbeta primers (plus 13 Jbeta primers). Clones were sequenced by immunoSEQ multiplex PCR, and TCRdb holds only the in-frame ones, with some missing. The sample records about 130,000 clones, roughly 78% being singletons. The receptor was isolated from a man aged 25-45 years in good health and CMV-seronegative. This sequence joins TRBV30 and TRBJ1-2; 10 nucleotides line up with TRBD1. Sequenced input: PBMCs. The CDR3 loop reads CAWRRQGATGGGYTF. CDR3 in DNA: TGTGCCTGGAGGAGACAGGGGGCGACGGGGGGTGGCTACACCTTC.